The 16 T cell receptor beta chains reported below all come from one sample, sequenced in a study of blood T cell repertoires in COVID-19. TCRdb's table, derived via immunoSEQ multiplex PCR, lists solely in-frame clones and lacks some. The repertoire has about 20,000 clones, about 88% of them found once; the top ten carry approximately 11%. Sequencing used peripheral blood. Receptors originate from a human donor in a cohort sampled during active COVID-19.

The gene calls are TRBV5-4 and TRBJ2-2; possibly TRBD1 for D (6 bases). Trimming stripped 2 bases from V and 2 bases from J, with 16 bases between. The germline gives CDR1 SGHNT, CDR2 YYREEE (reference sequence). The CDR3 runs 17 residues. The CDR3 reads CASSLDPGTRNTGELFF. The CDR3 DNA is TGTGCCAGCAGCTTAGACCCCGGGACACGAAACACCGGGGAGCTGTTTTTT.

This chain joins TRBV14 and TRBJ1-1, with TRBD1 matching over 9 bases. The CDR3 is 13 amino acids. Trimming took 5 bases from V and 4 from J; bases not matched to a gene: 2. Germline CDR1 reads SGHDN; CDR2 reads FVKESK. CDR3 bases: TGTGCCAGCAGCATGGGACAGGGCACTGAAGCTTTCTTT. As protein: CASSMGQGTEAFF.

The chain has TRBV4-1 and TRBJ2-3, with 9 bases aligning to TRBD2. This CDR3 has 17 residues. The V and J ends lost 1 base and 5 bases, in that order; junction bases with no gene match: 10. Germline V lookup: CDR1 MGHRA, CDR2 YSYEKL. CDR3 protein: CASSQGPGAGGRDTQYF. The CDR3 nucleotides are TGCGCCAGCAGCCAAGGACCGGGGGCGGGAGGGCGAGATACGCAGTATTTT.

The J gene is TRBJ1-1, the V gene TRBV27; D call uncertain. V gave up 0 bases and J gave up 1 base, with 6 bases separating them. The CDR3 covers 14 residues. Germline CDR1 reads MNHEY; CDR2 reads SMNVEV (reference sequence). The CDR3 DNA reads TGTGCCAGCAGTTTATCTGGGAGGAACACTGAAGCTTTCTTT. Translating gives CASSLSGRNTEAFF.

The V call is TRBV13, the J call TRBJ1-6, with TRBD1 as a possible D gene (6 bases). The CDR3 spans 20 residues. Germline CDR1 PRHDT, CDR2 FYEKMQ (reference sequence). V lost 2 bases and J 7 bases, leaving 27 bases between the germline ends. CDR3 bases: TGTGCCAGCAGCTTATCTCCGGGACAAACATTTTTTCAAGAGAATTCACCCCTCCACTTT. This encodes CASSLSPGQTFFQENSPLHF. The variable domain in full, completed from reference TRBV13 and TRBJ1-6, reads AAGVIQSPRHLIKEKRETATLKCYPIPRHDTVYWYQQGPGQDPQFLISFYEKMQSDKGSIPDRFSAQQFSDYHSELNMSSLELGDSALYFCASSLSPGQTFFQENSPLHFGNGTRLTVT.

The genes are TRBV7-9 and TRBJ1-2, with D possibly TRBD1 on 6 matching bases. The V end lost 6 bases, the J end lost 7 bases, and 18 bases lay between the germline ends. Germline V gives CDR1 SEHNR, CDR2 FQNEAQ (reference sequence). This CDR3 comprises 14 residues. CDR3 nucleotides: TGTGCCAGCAGTAACAGGGCAGGGGCTGGTGGCTACACCTTC. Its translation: CASSNRAGAGGYTF. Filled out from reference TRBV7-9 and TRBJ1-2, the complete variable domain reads DTGVSQNPRHKITKRGQNVTFRCDPISEHNRLYWYRQTLGQGPEFLTYFQNEAQLEKSRLLSDRFSAERPKGSFSTLEIQRTEQGDSAMYLCASSNRAGAGGYTFGSGTRLTVV.

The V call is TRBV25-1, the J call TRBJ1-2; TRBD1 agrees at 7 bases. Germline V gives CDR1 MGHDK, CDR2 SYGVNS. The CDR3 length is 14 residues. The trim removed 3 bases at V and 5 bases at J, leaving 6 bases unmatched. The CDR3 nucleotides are TGTGCCAGCAGTGAGCGGGGACAGCTTTATGGCTACACCTTC. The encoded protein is CASSERGQLYGYTF.

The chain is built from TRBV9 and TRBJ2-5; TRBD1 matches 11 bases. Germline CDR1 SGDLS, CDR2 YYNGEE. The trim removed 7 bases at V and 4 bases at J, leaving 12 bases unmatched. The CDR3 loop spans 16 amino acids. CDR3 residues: CASPPGQGAPRETQYF. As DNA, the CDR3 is TGTGCCAGCCCCCCCGGACAGGGGGCGCCTCGAGAGACCCAGTACTTC.

The CDR3 nucleotides read TGTGCCAGCAGTCGACTAGCGGGAGTAGGCACAGATACGCAGTATTTT. This translates into CASSRLAGVGTDTQYF. The chain links TRBV27 to TRBJ2-3, with 12 bases lining up with TRBD2. The CDR3 spans 16 residues. CDR1 MNHEY and CDR2 SMNVEV come from the germline V gene (reference sequence). V was clipped by 5 bases and J by 1 base; unmatched bases: 4.

DNA of the CDR3: TGTGCCAGCAGCTTCGGGGAACATCAGCCCCAGCATTTT. Its translation: CASSFGEHQPQHF. The chain is built from TRBV5-5 and TRBJ1-5; D not resolved. This CDR3 is 13 amino acids long. Germline values: CDR1 SGHKS, CDR2 YYEKEE (reference sequence). The V and J ends lost 2 bases and 5 bases respectively, with 8 bases between them.

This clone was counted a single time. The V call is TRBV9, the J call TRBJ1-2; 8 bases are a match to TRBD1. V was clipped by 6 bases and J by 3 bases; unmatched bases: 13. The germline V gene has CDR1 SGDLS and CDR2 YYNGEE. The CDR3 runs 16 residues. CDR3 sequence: CASNLPAGGSDYGYTF. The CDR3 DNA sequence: TGTGCCAGCAACCTCCCCGCAGGGGGCTCGGACTATGGCTACACCTTC. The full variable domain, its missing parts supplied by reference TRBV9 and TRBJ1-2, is DSGVTQTPKHLITATGQRVTLRCSPRSGDLSVYWYQQSLDQGLQFLIQYYNGEERAKGNILERFSAQQFPDLHSELNLSSLELGDSALYFCASNLPAGGSDYGYTFGSGTRLTVV.

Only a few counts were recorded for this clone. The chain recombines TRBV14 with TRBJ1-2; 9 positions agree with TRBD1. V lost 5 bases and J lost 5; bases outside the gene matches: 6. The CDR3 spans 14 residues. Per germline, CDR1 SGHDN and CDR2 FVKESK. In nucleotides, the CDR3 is TGTGCCAGCAGCGCCGGGACAGGGCCATATGGCTACACCTTC. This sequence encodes CASSAGTGPYGYTF.

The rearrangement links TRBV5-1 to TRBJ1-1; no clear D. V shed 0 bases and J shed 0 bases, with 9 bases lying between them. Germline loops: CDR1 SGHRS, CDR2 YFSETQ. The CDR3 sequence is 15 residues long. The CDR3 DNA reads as TGCGCCAGCAGCTTGGACACCGTCATGAACACTGAAGCTTTCTTT. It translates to CASSLDTVMNTEAFF.

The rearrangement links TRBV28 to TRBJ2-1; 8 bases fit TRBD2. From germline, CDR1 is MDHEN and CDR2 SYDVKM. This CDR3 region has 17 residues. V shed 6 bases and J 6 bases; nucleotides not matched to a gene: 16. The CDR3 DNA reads TGTGCCAGCAGCCAACCAAGTGTCGGGAGGGCCGTCAATGAGCAGTTCTTC. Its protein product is CASSQPSVGRAVNEQFF.

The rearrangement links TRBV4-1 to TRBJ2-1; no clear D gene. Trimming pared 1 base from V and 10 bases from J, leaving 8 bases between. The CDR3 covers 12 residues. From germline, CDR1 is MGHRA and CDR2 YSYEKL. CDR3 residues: CASSQGSGEQFF. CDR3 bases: TGCGCCAGCAGCCAAGGGTCCGGGGAGCAGTTCTTC.

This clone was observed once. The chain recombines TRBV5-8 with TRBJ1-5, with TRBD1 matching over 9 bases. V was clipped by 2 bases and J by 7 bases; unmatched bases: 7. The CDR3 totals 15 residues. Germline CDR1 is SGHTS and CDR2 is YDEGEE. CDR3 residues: CASSFPGTGHQPQHF. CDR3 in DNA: TGTGCCAGCAGCTTTCCCGGGACAGGGCACCAGCCCCAGCATTTT.